This T cell receptor (beta chain) was found in a study of blood T cells in healthy people across ages. The wider study: Template switching picked up about one barcoded beta molecule for each two T cells.

It was with a sample-barcoded 5' primer and a J-beta primer mix that a second PCR of roughly 7 to 12 cycles was run. MiXCR, run by TCRdb on the 5' RACE reads, gives a single entry per CDR3 protein. The data hold hundreds of thousands of distinct CDR3 sequences, with under 55% observed a single time. Study-wide results and caveats: No one knew whether donors had CMV, which possibly confounded expanded clonotype changes. Diversity estimated from one million T cells was considered an underestimate.

Trimming cost V 3 bases and J 8 bases, with 19 bases left between them. CDR1 is DFQATT and CDR2 is SNEGSKA in the germline V gene (reference sequence). This CDR3 is built from 14 residues. Many counts were recorded for this clonotype. What it binds is not known. The J gene is TRBJ1-2, the V gene TRBV20-1, with D possibly TRBD1 on 6 matching bases. This receptor was taken from a man aged 55-75 years in good health. Material for sequencing was blood. The CDR3 bases are TGCAGTGCTAGCGAGCCGACAGGCGGATACGGCTACACCTTC. Its protein product is CSASEPTGGYGYTF.